These 6 T cell receptor beta chains were all obtained from the same sample, sequenced in a study of blood T cell repertoires in COVID-19. The data were produced by immunoSEQ multiplex PCR, yet TCRdb's version contains in-frame clones alone and is incomplete. Among approximately 90,000 clones listed, roughly nine tenths were seen once. The sequenced sample was peripheral blood. The source of these receptors is a middle-aged man with acute or convalescent COVID-19.

In nucleotides, the CDR3 is TGTGCCAGCAGCTTCTGGGAGGTGAACTATGGCTACACCTTC. It is translated as CASSFWEVNYGYTF. V usage is TRBV5-6 and J usage is TRBJ1-2; D remains ambiguous. The CDR3 has 14 residues. The germline gives CDR1 SGHDT, CDR2 YYEEEE. Trimming took off 2 bases at V and 2 bases at J, with 10 bases between the two ends.

This sequence joins TRBV18 and TRBJ2-1; possible D gene TRBD1, 6 bases. With 3 bases removed from V and 2 bases from J, the gap between germline ends came to 11 bases. The CDR3 is 15 residues long. The germline gives CDR1 KGHSH, CDR2 LQKENI. The CDR3 nucleotides read TGTGCCAGCTCACCTCTGAGACAGGCCTACAATGAGCAGTTCTTC. This encodes CASSPLRQAYNEQFF.

V is TRBV5-1 and J is TRBJ2-7; maybe TRBD1 (6 bases). V shed 3 bases and J shed 4 bases, with 14 bases lying between them. The CDR3 runs 14 residues. Germline CDR1 SGHRS, CDR2 YFSETQ. The CDR3 DNA sequence: TGCGCCAGCAGCTCCACAGGGATGGGTTACGAGCAGTACTTC. This gives the protein CASSSTGMGYEQYF.

The chain couples TRBV19 to TRBJ1-2; 11 bases are a match to TRBD1. V shed 5 bases, J shed 1 base, and the junction held 3 bases outside the gene matches. CDR1 is LNHDA and CDR2 is SQIVND in the germline V gene (reference sequence). The CDR3 runs to 15 residues. The CDR3 loop is CASSHGTGGNYGYTF. DNA for the CDR3: TGTGCCAGTAGTCACGGGACAGGGGGTAACTATGGCTACACCTTC.

The chain is built from TRBV6-4 and TRBJ1-5, with TRBD1 as a possible D gene (6 bases). The ends were cut back, 6 bases at V and 0 bases at J, with 24 bases in the middle. Looked up from germline, CDR1 is MRHNA and CDR2 is SNTAGT. This CDR3 is built from 19 residues. As DNA, the CDR3 is TGTGCCAGCAGGGACCGACAGGCGCTAGCAGTATATAGCAATCAGCCCCAGCATTTT. Its protein product is CASRDRQALAVYSNQPQHF.

The rearrangement links TRBV5-1 to TRBJ2-3; D ambiguous. The V end was cut by 4 bases, the J end by 1 base, with 13 bases between. This CDR3 is 15 amino acids long. Germline V CDR1 and CDR2: SGHRS, YFSETQ. CDR3 loop: CASSALGAGTDTQYF. The CDR3 nucleotides are TGCGCCAGCAGCGCTCTGGGCGCTGGCACAGATACGCAGTATTTT.